Below, 16 T cell receptor beta chains from the same sample are listed, as sequenced in a study. Here immunoSEQ multiplex PCR was the method, and the copy in TCRdb shows in-frame clones only, minus some. The sample yields around 54,000 clones, approximately 95% seen once. Specimen: PBMCs. The source of these receptors is a man between 35 and 55 years old with rheumatoid arthritis.

V usage is TRBV6-6 and J usage is TRBJ2-5, with TRBD2 as a possible D gene (6 bases). V shed 2 bases and J shed 3 bases, with 13 bases lying between them. CDR3 size: 15 residues. CDR1 is MNHNY and CDR2 is SVGAGI in the germline V gene (reference sequence). The CDR3 bases are TGTGCCAGCAGTTACAGGCGGGAACCTAAAGAGACCCAGTACTTC. Encoded protein: CASSYRREPKETQYF.

This clone showed up just once. The chain combines TRBV11-2 with TRBJ2-2; TRBD1 agrees at 8 bases. Germline V gene lookup returns CDR1 SGHAT and CDR2 FQNNGV. CDR3 size: 16 residues. Germline trimming cut 1 base from V and 6 bases from J; bases unmatched to any gene: 7. CDR3 residues: CASSLVWTGTAGELFF. The CDR3 DNA is TGTGCCAGCAGCTTAGTTTGGACAGGGACGGCCGGGGAGCTGTTTTTT.

This clone was recorded once. V usage is TRBV3-1 (or the pseudogene TRBV3-2) and J usage is TRBJ2-3; 9 bases are a match to TRBD2. Losses at the gene ends were 4 bases for V and 4 bases for J; bases not matched to a gene: 3. Looked up from germline, CDR1 is LGHDT and CDR2 is YNNKEL (reference sequence). The CDR3 covers 14 residues. Here the CDR3 reads CASSLSGSSDTQYF. CDR3 sequence (DNA): TGTGCCAGCAGCCTTAGCGGGAGTTCAGATACGCAGTATTTT.

J is TRBJ2-1 and V is TRBV13; D is possibly TRBD2 (6 bases). The ends were cut back, 5 bases at V and 4 bases at J, with 18 bases in the middle. Germline V CDR1 and CDR2: PRHDT, FYEKMQ (reference sequence). This CDR3 is built from 16 residues. CDR3 residues: CASSDQTGVQYNEQFF. The CDR3, as DNA: TGTGCCAGCAGCGATCAGACGGGGGTCCAATACAATGAGCAGTTCTTC.

The chain combines TRBV19 with TRBJ1-5; 9 bases line up with TRBD1. After removal of 3 bases from V and 5 bases from J, the junction contained 5 bases not matched to a gene. Germline CDR1 and CDR2: LNHDA and SQIVND (reference sequence). The length of the CDR3 is 15 residues. CDR3 bases: TGTGCCAGTAGTATGACAACAGGGGGCTATCAGCCCCAGCATTTT. Amino acids: CASSMTTGGYQPQHF.

The chain uses TRBV9 and TRBJ1-2, with D tentatively TRBD1 (6 bases). In germline, CDR1 is SGDLS, CDR2 YYNGEE. This CDR3 comprises 13 residues. V lost 2 bases, J lost 8 bases, and 13 bases lay in between. DNA of the CDR3: TGTGCCAGCAGCGTCGGGGGCTCTCGGGGCTACACCTTC. Residues: CASSVGGSRGYTF.

The gene calls are TRBV11-2 and TRBJ1-1; D perhaps matches TRBD1 (6 bases). Between the trimmed V and J ends, which lost 4 bases and 2 bases, there was a span of 14 bases. Germline V gives CDR1 SGHAT, CDR2 FQNNGV. This CDR3 comprises 15 residues. As DNA, the CDR3 is TGTGCCAGCAGCTCTATCCTACAGGGAAACACTGAAGCTTTCTTT. Its protein is CASSSILQGNTEAFF.

J is TRBJ2-4 and V is TRBV18, with 10 nucleotides matching TRBD1. With V trimmed by 3 bases and J by 9 bases, 11 bases remained unmatched. Germline lookup yields CDR1 KGHSH and CDR2 LQKENI. The CDR3 runs to 16 residues. CDR3 bases: TGTGCCAGCTCACCGAGCCGTGGACAGGGGGGGGCCATTCAGTACTTC. As protein: CASSPSRGQGGAIQYF.

The chain joins TRBV7-8 to TRBJ1-1; maybe TRBD1 (6 bases). V lost 6 bases to trimming and J lost 0 bases, with 20 bases between them. The germline CDR1 and CDR2 sequences are SGHVS and FQNEAQ. CDR3 length: 17 amino acids. CDR3 loop: CASRPQGQIYMNTEAFF. The CDR3 region has the DNA TGTGCCAGCAGACCTCAAGGACAGATCTACATGAACACTGAAGCTTTCTTT.

The V gene is TRBV19, the J gene TRBJ1-6, with D possibly being TRBD1 (5 bases). The CDR3 sequence is 14 residues long. The V end was cut by 6 bases, the J end by 7 bases, with 13 bases between. Germline V gives CDR1 LNHDA, CDR2 SQIVND (reference sequence). As DNA, the CDR3 is TGTGCCAGTAGCCGCAGGGCTTCAAATTCACCCCTCCACTTT. Translating gives CASSRRASNSPLHF.

This clone was detected once. CDR3 protein: CASSLGEGPTDTQYF. CDR3 DNA sequence: TGTGCCAGCAGCTTAGGAGAGGGGCCCACAGATACGCAGTATTTT. The rearrangement links TRBV11-3 to TRBJ2-3; D possibly uses TRBD1 or TRBD2 (5 bases each). CDR1 SGHNT and CDR2 YENEEA come from the germline V gene. V dropped 1 base and J dropped 2 bases, with 10 bases sitting between them. The CDR3 extends over 15 amino acids. Combining the CDR3 with reference TRBV11-3 and TRBJ2-3 gives the whole variable domain EAGVVQSPRYKIIEKKQPVAFWCNPISGHNTLYWYLQNLGQGPELLIRYENEEAVDDSQLPKDRFSAERLKGVDSTLKIQPAELGDSAVYLCASSLGEGPTDTQYFGPGTRLTVL.

J is TRBJ2-2 and V is TRBV7-3; possibly TRBD1 for D (7 bases). The CDR3 has 16 residues. V dropped 5 bases and J dropped 2 bases, with 15 bases sitting between them. Germline CDR1 reads SGHTA; CDR2 reads FQGTGA. The CDR3 is CASSIPQGGNTGELFF. DNA for the CDR3: TGTGCCAGCAGCATACCGCAGGGGGGTAACACCGGGGAGCTGTTTTTT.

The chain carries TRBV7-6 and TRBJ1-1, with D possibly being TRBD1 (5 bases). This CDR3 has 15 residues. Germline-derived CDR1 and CDR2 are SGHVS and FNYEAQ. The V end was cut by 4 bases, the J end by 3 bases, with 15 bases between. DNA for the CDR3: TGTGCCAGCAGCTCCCGGGACGCCAGGGACACTGAAGCTTTCTTT. Encoded protein: CASSSRDARDTEAFF.

The chain has TRBV28 and TRBJ2-4, with 8 bases fitting TRBD1. Germline CDR1 is MDHEN and CDR2 is SYDVKM. This CDR3 comprises 13 residues. V shed 6 bases and J 7 bases; nucleotides not matched to a gene: 5. Here the CDR3 reads CASRRQGINIQYF. CDR3 DNA: TGTGCCAGCAGACGACAGGGGATTAACATTCAGTACTTC.

This chain joins TRBV28 and TRBJ2-1; possibly TRBD2 for D (6 bases). The CDR3 is made up of 15 amino acids. Trimming shortened V by 2 bases and J by 5 bases, and 13 bases separated the two germline ends. Germline CDR1 and CDR2: MDHEN and SYDVKM. CDR3 sequence: CASSLTGVVNNEQFF. Written as DNA, the CDR3 is TGTGCCAGCAGTTTAACGGGAGTGGTGAACAATGAGCAGTTCTTC.

This chain links TRBV18 with TRBJ1-4; D not certain. Germline assignment: CDR1 KGHSH and CDR2 LQKENI. V was clipped by 6 bases and J by 2 bases, with 7 bases between them. The CDR3 contains 13 residues. The chain's CDR3 is CASSLRTNEKLFF. The CDR3 nucleotides read TGTGCCAGCTCCCTAAGGACTAATGAAAAACTGTTTTTT.